This T cell receptor (beta chain) came from a study of spatial heterogeneity in lung cancer. Time point of the sample: blood at routine non-recurrence follow-up after resection. In each case, whole RNA from tumor, nontumor lung or frozen PBMC was sequenced unsorted. The CDR3 is 14 residues long. CDR1 is LNHNV, CDR2 YYDKDF, per germline (reference sequence). V lost 3 bases, J lost 3 bases, and 11 bases lay in between. TCRdb reanalysed the 5' RACE reads using MiXCR and keeps one entry per CDR3 protein. The sample has about 120,000 distinct CDR3 sequences; 9.5% to 15% are singletons. Study-level results: Follow-up blood showed ubiquitous expanded tumor TCRs less than blood at resection did.

On this clonotype itself: Its antigen is undetermined.

The chain couples TRBV15 to TRBJ1-1; possibly TRBD1 for D (5 bases). The receptor's source is a male donor with early-stage non-small cell lung cancer. The specimen was PBMCs, collected at follow-up. The CDR3 DNA reads TGTGCCACCAGCAGTACCAGGGATCACACTGAAGCTTTCTTT. Residues: CATSSTRDHTEAFF. The full variable domain, its missing parts supplied by reference TRBV15 and TRBJ1-1, is DAMVIQNPRYQVTQFGKPVTLSCSQTLNHNVMYWYQQKSSQAPKLLFHYYDKDFNNEADTPDNFQSRRPNTSFCFLDIRSPGLGDTAMYLCATSSTRDHTEAFFGQGTRLTVV.